This T cell receptor beta chain was retrieved from a study of blood T cell repertoires in COVID-19. Turning to the study itself: The United States, Italy and Spain were the sources of the acute and convalescent COVID-19 samples.

The assay was immunoSEQ multiplex PCR, and TCRdb's table has in-frame clones only and misses some. Of approximately 140,000 clones detected, around nine tenths appear once; the ten largest clones hold over 9.5%. The sequenced material came from peripheral blood. The receptor was derived from a man aged 60 to 75 with active or convalescent COVID-19.

CDR3 nucleotides: TGTGCCAGCAGTTACCCCGGACAGGGTAGTGGCTACACCTTC. Its translation: CASSYPGQGSGYTF. The chain employs TRBV6-5 and TRBJ1-2; 8 bases fit TRBD1. J gave up 7 bases and V 2 bases, and 6 bases lay outside the gene matches. The CDR3 runs 14 residues. Germline V gene lookup returns CDR1 MNHEY and CDR2 SVGAGI.